These T cell receptor beta chains were read from a single sample in a study of control samples from healthy donors and cancer patients. TCRdb's copy holds only in-frame clones and misses some; the assay was immunoSEQ multiplex PCR. The sample yields about 130,000 clones, almost 95% seen once. Sequenced sample: PBMCs. The receptors originated from a man older than 75 with head and neck cancer. Both conserved end residues are part of each CDR3. Each record gives: J gene, V gene, clone size, D gene, CDR3 DNA, CDR3 protein. A D gene is named only where the DNA matches it firmly. Expanded clones get a size class; other rows say once, few or many, or leave the size out.

TRBJ2-4	TRBV30	few	.	TGTGCCTGGAGCGCCCACTTCCTCGGGAACATTCAGTACTTC	CAWSAHFLGNIQYF
TRBJ2-3	TRBV5-8	.	.	TGTGCCAGCAGCTTGGAGCCTTCGGCAGGGGTGTGGGCAGATACGCAGTATTTT	CASSLEPSAGVWADTQYF
TRBJ1-2	TRBV25-1	once	.	TGTGCCAGCAGTGAATATAACACGAACGGAATCTATGGCTACACCTTC	CASSEYNTNGIYGYTF
TRBJ1-1	TRBV5-6	.	.	TGTGCCAGCAGCTTGGTGCAGGAAGTTGAAGCTTTCTTT	CASSLVQEVEAFF
TRBJ1-4	TRBV29-1	once	.	TGCAGCGTTGTTATGATCGGGGCTAATGAAAAACTGTTTTTT	CSVVMIGANEKLFF
TRBJ2-7	TRBV19	.	.	TGTGCCAGTAGTGTCCGGTCGGGCGAGCAGTACTTC	CASSVRSGEQYF
TRBJ1-1	TRBV18	.	.	TGTGCCAGCTCACCGGGGAGGCATTGGACTGAAGCTTTCTTT	CASSPGRHWTEAFF
TRBJ2-2	TRBV9	.	TRBD2	TGTGCCAGCACCCGGGGACTAGCGGGCTCCACCGGGGAGCTGTTTTTT	CASTRGLAGSTGELFF
TRBJ1-2	TRBV15	.	.	TGTGCCACCAGCAGAGATCTCGTTGGGGGCTTTGGCTACACCTTC	CATSRDLVGGFGYTF
TRBJ2-1	TRBV11-3	once	TRBD1	TGTGCCAGCAGCCTAGGGACAGGGGGCTACAATGAGCAGTTCTTC	CASSLGTGGYNEQFF
TRBJ1-2	TRBV4-3	.	.	TGCGCCAGCAGCCAAGTAGCCCAGGGGAGCTATGGCTACACCTTC	CASSQVAQGSYGYTF
TRBJ1-1	TRBV18	.	.	TGTGCCAGCTCACCACCGGGGGGGTACCGGCGGACTGAAGCTTTCTTT	CASSPPGGYRRTEAFF
TRBJ2-4	TRBV9	.	TRBD2	TGTGCCAGCAGCGTAGCCTCCGGGGGACTAGCGGGAGGGAGAGCCAAAAACATTCAGTACTTC	CASSVASGGLAGGRAKNIQYF
TRBJ1-4	TRBV6-2/TRBV6-3	.	.	TGTGCCGGCAGTTACCCCAAGGGCGCAGCAAGTGAAAAACTGTTTTTT	CAGSYPKGAASEKLFF
TRBJ1-2	TRBV6-2/TRBV6-3	once	.	TGTGCCAGCAGTCCCGGGACCGGGTTAAAGCACACCTTC	CASSPGTGLKHTF
TRBJ2-1	TRBV29-1	.	TRBD2	TGCAGCGTTAAAGGGACATCTCGGGAGGGATACAATGAGCAGTTCTTC	CSVKGTSREGYNEQFF
TRBJ2-5	TRBV25-1	.	TRBD1	TGTGCCAGCAGTGAACTCGGGACAGGGGTTCAAGAGACCCAGTACTTC	CASSELGTGVQETQYF
TRBJ2-7	TRBV6-5	.	.	TGTGCCAGCAGAGCCCTTGGGTTCTACGAGCAGTACTTC	CASRALGFYEQYF
TRBJ1-6	TRBV28	.	.	TGTGCCAGCAGTTTTGGGGAATCACCCCTCCACTTT	CASSFGESPLHF
TRBJ1-6	TRBV19	once	.	TGTGCCAGTAGTATCAGGGAGGATTCACCCCTCCACTTT	CASSIREDSPLHF
TRBJ2-3	TRBV29-1	.	.	TGCAGCGTCGAGGGGAGCACAGATACGCAGTATTTT	CSVEGSTDTQYF
TRBJ2-3	TRBV7-9	.	.	TGTGCCAGCAGCTTACCTGCGGGCGACACAGATACGCAGTATTTT	CASSLPAGDTDTQYF
TRBJ2-7	TRBV9	.	TRBD2	TGTGCCAGCAGCGTAGACCGACTAGCGGGAGACGCTCTGCACTTC	CASSVDRLAGDALHF
TRBJ2-7	TRBV18	.	TRBD2	TGTGCCAGCTCACCTCCAGCGGGGATAGACGAGCAGTACTTC	CASSPPAGIDEQYF
TRBJ2-7	TRBV2	.	TRBD2	TGTGCCAGCAGCGGTCGGACTAGCGGGAGTTACGAGCAGTACTTC	CASSGRTSGSYEQYF
TRBJ2-3	TRBV7-2	.	TRBD2	TGTGCCAGCAGCTTAGTCCGCGTAGCGGGAGAAGCGGATACGCAGTATTTT	CASSLVRVAGEADTQYF
TRBJ1-1	TRBV19	.	.	TGTGCCAGTATTAATCCCTGGCGGGGGGCGAGAGCTTTCTTT	CASINPWRGARAFF
TRBJ1-5	TRBV10-3	.	TRBD1	TGTGCCATCAGCGATCAGGGGGTTCGGAATCAGCCCCAGCATTTT	CAISDQGVRNQPQHF
TRBJ2-7	TRBV5-4	.	TRBD1	TGTGCCAGCAAAACCGACAGGGCCTCCTACGAGCAGTACTTC	CASKTDRASYEQYF
TRBJ2-7	TRBV6-1	.	TRBD1	TGTGCCAGCAGTGATGGACAGGGCTTTGGCGAGCAGTACTTC	CASSDGQGFGEQYF
TRBJ1-2	TRBV3-1/TRBV3-2	.	.	TGTGCCAGCAGCCTTCGGACAGTTTGGTATGGCTACACCTTC	CASSLRTVWYGYTF
TRBJ2-3	TRBV7-8	.	TRBD2	TGTGCCAGCGTACTAGCGGGAGATAGCGATACGCAGTATTTT	CASVLAGDSDTQYF
TRBJ2-7	TRBV10-3	.	TRBD2	TGTGCCATCAAGGTGGGGTTCCCGGGACTAGCGGGAGGGCCCAACGAGCAGTACTTC	CAIKVGFPGLAGGPNEQYF
TRBJ1-4	TRBV7-9	.	.	TGTGCCAGCAGCTTATCTACAGTCCCCGGCGAGGAAAAACTGTTTTTT	CASSLSTVPGEEKLFF
TRBJ2-7	TRBV5-4	.	TRBD2	TGTGCCAGCAGCTCGATTAGCGGGGAAGCATACGAGCAGTACTTC	CASSSISGEAYEQYF
TRBJ2-7	TRBV6-5	.	TRBD1	TGTGCCAGCAGTCACGGGACAGGGAGGTCCTACGAGCAGTACTTC	CASSHGTGRSYEQYF
TRBJ2-7	TRBV25-1	.	.	TGTGCCAGCACTGCGTCCGGTGGGCCAGGCTACGAGCAGTACTTC	CASTASGGPGYEQYF
TRBJ1-2	TRBV13	.	TRBD1	TGTGCCAGCAGATCCTCAGGGGGCGGAGTATATGGCTACACCTTC	CASRSSGGGVYGYTF
TRBJ2-7	TRBV12-3/TRBV12-4	.	.	TGTGCCAGCAGTTTCTCGGCTTACTACGAGCAGTACTTC	CASSFSAYYEQYF
TRBJ2-7	TRBV11-3	.	.	TGTGCCAGCAGCTTAACGGGAACCTCCTACGAGCAGTACTTC	CASSLTGTSYEQYF
TRBJ1-2	TRBV19	.	.	TGTGCCAGTAGTATCGGGGCTAACTATGGCTACACCTTC	CASSIGANYGYTF
TRBJ1-2	TRBV27	.	.	TGTGCCAGCAGTTTCAGGGAGAGGTATGGCTACACCTTC	CASSFRERYGYTF
TRBJ1-5	TRBV6-5	.	TRBD1	TGTGCCAGCAGCATGGACAGGGCTTTCAATCAGCCCCAGCATTTT	CASSMDRAFNQPQHF
TRBJ2-7	TRBV18	.	.	TGTGCCAGCTCGGAGGACGGAACCTACGAGCAGTACTTC	CASSEDGTYEQYF
TRBJ2-3	TRBV7-9	.	.	TGTGCCAGCAGCTCGGGGCGAGGGGGAACCCGCACAGATACGCAGTATTTT	CASSSGRGGTRTDTQYF
TRBJ1-2	TRBV30	.	TRBD1	TGTGCCTGGAGTGTACGACAGGGGGATGGCTACACCTTC	CAWSVRQGDGYTF
TRBJ2-1	TRBV7-9	.	.	TGTGCCAGCAGCTTAGAACTGGGCCGGGGGCGTGAGCAGTTCTTC	CASSLELGRGREQFF
TRBJ2-5	TRBV2	.	TRBD2	TGTGCCAGTAACGGCCTAGCGGGAAATCAAGAGACCCAGTACTTC	CASNGLAGNQETQYF
TRBJ1-2	TRBV5-1	.	.	TGCGCCAGCAGCTTAGGCCAGGCTTCTAACTATGGCTACACCTTC	CASSLGQASNYGYTF
TRBJ2-5	TRBV24-1	.	TRBD2	TGTGCCACCAGTGATTCCGGGACTAATGGGGGGGGTGAGACCCAGTACTTC	CATSDSGTNGGGETQYF
TRBJ2-3	TRBV5-1	.	.	TGCGCCAGCAGCTTATGGACAGTAAGCACAGATACGCAGTATTTT	CASSLWTVSTDTQYF
TRBJ1-1	TRBV5-6	.	.	TGTGCCAGCAGCTTGGGGGGACCGGGATCTTTGGCGGGTGAAGCTTTCTTT	CASSLGGPGSLAGEAFF
TRBJ1-2	TRBV7-2	once	.	TGTGCCAGCAGCCAAAGACAGGTCACCCATGGCTACACCTTC	CASSQRQVTHGYTF